This T cell receptor (beta chain) is from a study of memory CD4+ T cells and cytomegalovirus serostatus. The CDR3 totals 17 residues. Germline-derived CDR1 and CDR2 are LGHNA and YSLEER. V was pared by 1 base and J by 5 bases, with 18 bases between. Here immunoSEQ multiplex PCR was the method, and the copy in TCRdb shows in-frame clones only, minus some. The sample lists around 26,000 clones, about 81% occurring once. The sort gate was single viable CD3+CD4+CD8-CD45RO+ cells for memory CD4+ T cells. Serum IgG to CMV pp150, pp28, p38 and p52 defined serostatus. Study-wide results and limits: CMV serostatus prediction reached median AUC approximately 0.95, or 0.91 with US-trained model.

Concerning this clone itself: Antigen: not known.

This clonotype originated in an adult in good health and CMV-seronegative. The sequencing input was memory CD4+ T cells from blood. The rearrangement links TRBV4-3 to TRBJ1-5; D perhaps matches TRBD1 (6 bases). Here the CDR3 DNA reads TGCGCCAGCAGCCAAGGTATAGTAGGGACACCAGATCAGCCCCAGCATTTT. Its translation is CASSQGIVGTPDQPQHF.